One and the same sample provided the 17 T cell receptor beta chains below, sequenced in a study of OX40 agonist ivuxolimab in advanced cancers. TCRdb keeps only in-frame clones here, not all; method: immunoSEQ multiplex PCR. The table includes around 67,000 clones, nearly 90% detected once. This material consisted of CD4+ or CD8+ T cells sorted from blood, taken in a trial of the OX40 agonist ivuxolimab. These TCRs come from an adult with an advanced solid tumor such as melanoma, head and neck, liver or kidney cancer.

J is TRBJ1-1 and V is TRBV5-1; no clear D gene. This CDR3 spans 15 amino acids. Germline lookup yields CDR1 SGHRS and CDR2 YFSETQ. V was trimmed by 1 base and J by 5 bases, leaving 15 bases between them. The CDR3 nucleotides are TGCGCCAGCAGCTTGTCTGGGAGAACTGAAACTGAAGCTTTCTTT. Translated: CASSLSGRTETEAFF.

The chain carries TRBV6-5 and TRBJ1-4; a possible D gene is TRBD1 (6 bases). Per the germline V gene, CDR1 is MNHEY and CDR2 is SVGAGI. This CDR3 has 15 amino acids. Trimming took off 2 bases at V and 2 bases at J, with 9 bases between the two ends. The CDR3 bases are TGTGCCAGCAGTTACGGGGGCCTGACTAATGAAAAACTGTTTTTT. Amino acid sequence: CASSYGGLTNEKLFF.

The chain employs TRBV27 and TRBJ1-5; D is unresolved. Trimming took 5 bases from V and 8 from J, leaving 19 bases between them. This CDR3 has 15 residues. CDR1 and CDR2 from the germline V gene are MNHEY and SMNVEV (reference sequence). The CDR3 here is CASSPVPPVSEPQHF. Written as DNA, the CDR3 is TGTGCCAGCAGTCCCGTACCTCCCGTTAGCGAGCCCCAGCATTTT.

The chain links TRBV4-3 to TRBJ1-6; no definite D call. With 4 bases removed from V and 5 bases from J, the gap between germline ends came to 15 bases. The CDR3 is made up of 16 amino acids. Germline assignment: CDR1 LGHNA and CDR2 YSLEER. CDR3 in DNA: TGCGCCAGCAGCCCTACCGCCGGGCGGAATAATTCACCCCTCCACTTT. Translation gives CASSPTAGRNNSPLHF.

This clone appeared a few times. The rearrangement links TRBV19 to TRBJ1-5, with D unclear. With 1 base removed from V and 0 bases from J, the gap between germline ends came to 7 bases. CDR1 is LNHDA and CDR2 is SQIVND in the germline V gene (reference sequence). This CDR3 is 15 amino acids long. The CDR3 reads CASSIGVDSNQPQHF. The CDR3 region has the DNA TGTGCCAGTAGTATAGGGGTGGATAGCAATCAGCCCCAGCATTTT.

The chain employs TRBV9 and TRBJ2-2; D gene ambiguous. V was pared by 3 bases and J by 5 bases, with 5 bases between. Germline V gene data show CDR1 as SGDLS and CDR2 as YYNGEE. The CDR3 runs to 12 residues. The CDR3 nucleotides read TGTGCCAGCAGCGCCTCGACCGGGGAGCTGTTTTTT. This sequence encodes CASSASTGELFF.

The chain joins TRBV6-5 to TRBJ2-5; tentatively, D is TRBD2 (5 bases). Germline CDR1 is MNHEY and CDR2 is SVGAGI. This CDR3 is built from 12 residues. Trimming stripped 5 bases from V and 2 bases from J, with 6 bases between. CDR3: CASSRGQETQYF. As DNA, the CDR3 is TGTGCCAGCAGTCGGGGTCAAGAGACCCAGTACTTC.

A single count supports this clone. CDR3 bases: TGTGCCAGCAGACCCGGGACAGAGTACTCTGGGGCCAACGTCCTGACTTTC. This translates into CASRPGTEYSGANVLTF. V gene TRBV5-4 combines with J gene TRBJ2-6; TRBD1 agrees at 7 bases. The J segment lost 0 bases and the V segment lost 5 bases, leaving 8 bases of the junction unmatched. This CDR3 comprises 17 residues. In germline, CDR1 is SGHNT, CDR2 YYREEE (reference sequence). Full variable domain (remainder filled in from reference TRBV5-4 and TRBJ2-6): ETGVTQSPTHLIKTRGQQVTLRCSSQSGHNTVSWYQQALGQGPQFIFQYYREEENGRGNFPPRFSGLQFPNYSSELNVNALELDDSALYLCASRPGTEYSGANVLTFGAGSRLTVL.

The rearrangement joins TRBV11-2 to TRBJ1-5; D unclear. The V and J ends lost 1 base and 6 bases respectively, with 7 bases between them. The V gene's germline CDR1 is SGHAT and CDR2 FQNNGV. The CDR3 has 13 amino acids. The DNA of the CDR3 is TGTGCCAGCAGCTTAGGCGAGCGTCAGCCCCAGCATTTT. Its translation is CASSLGERQPQHF.

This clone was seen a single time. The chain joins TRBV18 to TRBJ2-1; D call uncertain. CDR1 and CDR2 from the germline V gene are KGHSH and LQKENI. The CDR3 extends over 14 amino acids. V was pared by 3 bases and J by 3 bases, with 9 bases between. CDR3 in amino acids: CASSPERVYNEQFF. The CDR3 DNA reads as TGTGCCAGCTCACCGGAACGTGTCTACAATGAGCAGTTCTTC.

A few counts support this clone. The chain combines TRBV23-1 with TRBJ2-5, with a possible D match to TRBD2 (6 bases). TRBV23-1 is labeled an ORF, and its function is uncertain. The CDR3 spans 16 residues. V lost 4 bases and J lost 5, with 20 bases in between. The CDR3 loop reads CASSRRGCGWGETQYF. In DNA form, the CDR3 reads TGCGCCAGCAGTCGGAGGGGCTGCGGGTGGGGGGAGACCCAGTACTTC.

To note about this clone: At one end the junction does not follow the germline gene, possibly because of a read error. As DNA, the CDR3 is TGTGCCTGGAGTGAAAGGGGACTCGCGGCGGACTTC. This encodes CAWSERGLAADF. The rearrangement links TRBV30 to TRBJ2-5; perhaps TRBD2 as D (6 bases). Germline lookup yields CDR1 GTSNPN and CDR2 SVGIG (reference sequence). CDR3 length equals 12 residues.

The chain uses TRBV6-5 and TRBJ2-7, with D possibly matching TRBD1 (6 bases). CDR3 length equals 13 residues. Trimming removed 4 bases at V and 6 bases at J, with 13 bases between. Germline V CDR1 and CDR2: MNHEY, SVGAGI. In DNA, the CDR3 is TGTGCCAGCAGTTGGCAGGGGAGTGGCGAGCAGTACTTC. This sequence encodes CASSWQGSGEQYF.

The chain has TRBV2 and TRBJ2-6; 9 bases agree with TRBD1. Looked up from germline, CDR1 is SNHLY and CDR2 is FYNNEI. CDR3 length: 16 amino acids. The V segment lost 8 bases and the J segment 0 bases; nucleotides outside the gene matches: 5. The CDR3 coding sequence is TGTGCCAGCGACGGACAGGGGAACTCTGGGGCCAACGTCCTGACTTTC. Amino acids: CASDGQGNSGANVLTF.

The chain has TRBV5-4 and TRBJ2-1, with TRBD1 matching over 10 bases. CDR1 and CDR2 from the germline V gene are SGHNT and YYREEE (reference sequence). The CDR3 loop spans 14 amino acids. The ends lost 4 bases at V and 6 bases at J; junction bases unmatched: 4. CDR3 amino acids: CASSEDRGLNEQFF. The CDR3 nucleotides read TGTGCCAGCAGCGAAGACAGGGGGCTCAATGAGCAGTTCTTC. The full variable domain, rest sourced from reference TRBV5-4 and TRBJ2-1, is ETGVTQSPTHLIKTRGQQVTLRCSSQSGHNTVSWYQQALGQGPQFIFQYYREEENGRGNFPPRFSGLQFPNYSSELNVNALELDDSALYLCASSEDRGLNEQFFGPGTRLTVL.

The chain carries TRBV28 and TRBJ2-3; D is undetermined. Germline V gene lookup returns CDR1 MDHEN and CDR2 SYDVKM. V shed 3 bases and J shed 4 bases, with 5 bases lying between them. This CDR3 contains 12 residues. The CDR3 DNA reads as TGTGCCAGCAGTTTTCGACCAGATACGCAGTATTTT. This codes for CASSFRPDTQYF.

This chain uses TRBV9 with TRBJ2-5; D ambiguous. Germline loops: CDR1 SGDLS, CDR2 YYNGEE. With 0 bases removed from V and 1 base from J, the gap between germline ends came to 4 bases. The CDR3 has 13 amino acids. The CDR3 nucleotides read TGTGCCAGCAGCGTAGGTCTCCAAGAGACCCAGTACTTC. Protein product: CASSVGLQETQYF.